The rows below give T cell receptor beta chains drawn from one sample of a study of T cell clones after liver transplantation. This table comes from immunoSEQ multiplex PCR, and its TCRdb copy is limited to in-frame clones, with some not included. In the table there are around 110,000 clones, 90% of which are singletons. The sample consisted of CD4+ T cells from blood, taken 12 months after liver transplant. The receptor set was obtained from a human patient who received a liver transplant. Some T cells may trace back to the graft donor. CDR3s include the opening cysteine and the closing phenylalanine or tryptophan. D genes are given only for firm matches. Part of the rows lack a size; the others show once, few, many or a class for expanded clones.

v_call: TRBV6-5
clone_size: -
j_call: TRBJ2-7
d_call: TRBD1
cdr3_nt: TGTGCCAGCAGTGGGACAGGGTCCTACGAGCAGTACTTC
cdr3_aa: CASSGTGSYEQYF

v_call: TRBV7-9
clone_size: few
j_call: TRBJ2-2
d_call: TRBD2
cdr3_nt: TGTGCCAGCAGCGGGACTAGCGGGAGGTACCTCACCGGGGAGCTGTTTTTT
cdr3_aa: CASSGTSGRYLTGELFF

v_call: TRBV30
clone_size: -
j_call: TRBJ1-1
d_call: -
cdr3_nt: TGTGCCTGGAGCCCTCTCCTGGGCACTGAAGCTTTCTTT
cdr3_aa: CAWSPLLGTEAFF

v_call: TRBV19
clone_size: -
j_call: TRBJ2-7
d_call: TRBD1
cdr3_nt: TGTGCCAGTAGTATATTGGACAGGGGGGCCGAGCAGTACTTC
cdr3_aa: CASSILDRGAEQYF

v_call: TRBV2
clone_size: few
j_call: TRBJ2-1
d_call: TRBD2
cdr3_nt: TGTGCCAGCAGTCCCCGTCTCGGGGGGAATGAGCAGTTCTTC
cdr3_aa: CASSPRLGGNEQFF

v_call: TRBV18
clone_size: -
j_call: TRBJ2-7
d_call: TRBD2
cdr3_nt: TGTGCCAGCTCACCACAACTAGCGGGAGGCCCTGACTACGAGCAGTACTTC
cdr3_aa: CASSPQLAGGPDYEQYF

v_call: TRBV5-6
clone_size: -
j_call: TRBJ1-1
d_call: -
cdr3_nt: TGTGCCAGCAGCTTGAGGGGATCGGACACTGAAGCTTTCTTT
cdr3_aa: CASSLRGSDTEAFF

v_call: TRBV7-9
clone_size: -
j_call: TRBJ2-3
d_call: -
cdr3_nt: TGTGCCAGCAGCCGCCGACTAAACACAGATACGCAGTATTTT
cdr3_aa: CASSRRLNTDTQYF

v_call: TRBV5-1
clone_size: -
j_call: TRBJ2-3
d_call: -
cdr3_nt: TGCGCCAGCAGCGGAGGGACTCATAGCACAGATACGCAGTATTTT
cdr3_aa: CASSGGTHSTDTQYF

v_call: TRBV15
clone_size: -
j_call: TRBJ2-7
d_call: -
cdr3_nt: TGTGCCACCAGCAGAGGAACGGGGTATTACGAGCAGTACTTC
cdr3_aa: CATSRGTGYYEQYF

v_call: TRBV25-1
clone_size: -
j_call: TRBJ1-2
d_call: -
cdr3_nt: TGTGCCAGCAGTGAAAGCCGACCGGGGGGCGGCTACACCTTC
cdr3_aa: CASSESRPGGGYTF

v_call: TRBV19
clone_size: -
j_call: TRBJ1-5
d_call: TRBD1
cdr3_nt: TGTGCCAGTACCCCGTCCCGGGACAGGGGCGCTCAGCCCCAGCATTTT
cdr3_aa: CASTPSRDRGAQPQHF

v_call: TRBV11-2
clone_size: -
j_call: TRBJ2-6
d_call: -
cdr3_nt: TGTGCCAGCAGCTTAGATCTGGGCTTAGGCGCGGCCGGGGCCAACGTCCTGACTTTC
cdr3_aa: CASSLDLGLGAAGANVLTF

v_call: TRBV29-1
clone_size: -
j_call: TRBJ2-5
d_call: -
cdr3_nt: TGCAGCGGGCGCAGCGAAGAGACCCAGTACTTC
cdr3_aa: CSGRSEETQYF

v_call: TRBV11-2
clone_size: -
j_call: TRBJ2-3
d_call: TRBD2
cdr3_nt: TGTGCCAGCAGCCCCGGGACTAGCGGGAGCGGCACAGATACGCAGTATTTT
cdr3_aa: CASSPGTSGSGTDTQYF

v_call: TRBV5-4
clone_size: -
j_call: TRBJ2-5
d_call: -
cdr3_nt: TGTGCCAGCAGCGTCCTGAGAAGTCCCCAGTACTTC
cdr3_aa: CASSVLRSPQYF

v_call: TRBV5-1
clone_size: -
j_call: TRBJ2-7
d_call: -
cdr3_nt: TGCGCCAGCAGCCCGGACCTCGACGAGCAGTACTTC
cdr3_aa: CASSPDLDEQYF

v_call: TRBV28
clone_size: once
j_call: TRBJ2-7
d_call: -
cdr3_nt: TGTGCCAGCGGGCGACAGTACGAGCAGTACTTC
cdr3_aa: CASGRQYEQYF

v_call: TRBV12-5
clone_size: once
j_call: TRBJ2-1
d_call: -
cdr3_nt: TGTGCTAGTGGATTAATCAGTAATGAGCAGTTCTTC
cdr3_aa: CASGLISNEQFF

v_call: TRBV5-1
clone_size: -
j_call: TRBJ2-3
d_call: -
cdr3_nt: TGCGCCAGCAGCAACGGAGTGACTAGCACAGATACGCAGTATTTT
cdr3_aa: CASSNGVTSTDTQYF

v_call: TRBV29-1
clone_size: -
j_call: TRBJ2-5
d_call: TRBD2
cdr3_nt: TGCAGCGTTTCGGGGGGACTACAAGAGACCCAGTACTTC
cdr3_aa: CSVSGGLQETQYF

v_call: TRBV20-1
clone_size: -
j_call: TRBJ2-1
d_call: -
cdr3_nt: TGCAGTGCTAGGAACGATGAGCAGTTCTTC
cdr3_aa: CSARNDEQFF

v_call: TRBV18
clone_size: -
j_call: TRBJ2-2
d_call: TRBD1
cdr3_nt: TGTGCCAGCTCACCATGGACAGGGGGCTCCACCGGGGAGCTGTTTTTT
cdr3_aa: CASSPWTGGSTGELFF

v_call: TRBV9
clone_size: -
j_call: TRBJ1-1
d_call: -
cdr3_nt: TGTGCCAGCAGCGCACGGACTTCTGAAGCTTTCTTT
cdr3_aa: CASSARTSEAFF

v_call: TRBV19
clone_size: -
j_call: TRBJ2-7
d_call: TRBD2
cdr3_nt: TGTGCCAGTAGTCCTAGCGGGAGGTCCTACGAGCAGTACTTC
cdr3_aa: CASSPSGRSYEQYF

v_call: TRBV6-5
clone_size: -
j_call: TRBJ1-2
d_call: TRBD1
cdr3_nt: TGTGCCAGCAGATACATTAGACAGGGGGCGAGTGGCTACACCTTC
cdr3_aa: CASRYIRQGASGYTF

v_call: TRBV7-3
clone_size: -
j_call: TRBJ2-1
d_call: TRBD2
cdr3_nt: TGTGCCAGCAGTCCAGCGGGAGCCTACAATGAGCAGTTCTTC
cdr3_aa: CASSPAGAYNEQFF

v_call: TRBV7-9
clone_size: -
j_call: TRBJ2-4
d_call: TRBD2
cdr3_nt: TGTGCCAGCAGCTGGACTAGCGGGAGCGGGGGGAACATTCAGTACTTC
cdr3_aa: CASSWTSGSGGNIQYF

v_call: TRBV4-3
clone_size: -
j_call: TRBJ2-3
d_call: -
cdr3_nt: TGCGCCAGCAGCCAAGATATGGGGGACACAGATACGCAGTATTTT
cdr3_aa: CASSQDMGDTDTQYF

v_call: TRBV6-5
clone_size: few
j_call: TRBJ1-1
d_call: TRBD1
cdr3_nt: TGTGCCAGCAGGACGGACAGGGGAATCGCTTTCTTT
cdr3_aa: CASRTDRGIAFF

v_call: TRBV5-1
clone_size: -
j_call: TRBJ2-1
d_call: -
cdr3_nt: TGCGCCAGCGGGGAGGAGGTCAGCTCCTACAATGAGCAGTTCTTC
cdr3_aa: CASGEEVSSYNEQFF

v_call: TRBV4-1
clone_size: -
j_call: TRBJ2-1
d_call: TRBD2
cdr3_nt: TGCGCCAGCAGCCAAGACGCCGTCGGGGGGGTGGAAAATGAGCAGTTCTTC
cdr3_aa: CASSQDAVGGVENEQFF

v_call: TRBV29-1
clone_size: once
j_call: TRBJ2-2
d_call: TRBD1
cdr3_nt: TGCAGCGTTTTGACAGGGACAACCGGGGAGCTGTTTTTT
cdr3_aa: CSVLTGTTGELFF

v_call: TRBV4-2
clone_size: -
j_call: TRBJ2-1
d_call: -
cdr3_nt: TGTGCCAGCAGCCAAGATTTCGGCTCCTACAATGAGCAGTTCTTC
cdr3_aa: CASSQDFGSYNEQFF

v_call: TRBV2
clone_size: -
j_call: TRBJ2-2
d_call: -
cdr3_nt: TGTGCCAGCAGTGGTCAAGGGTCGAACACCGGGGAGCTGTTTTTT
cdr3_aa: CASSGQGSNTGELFF

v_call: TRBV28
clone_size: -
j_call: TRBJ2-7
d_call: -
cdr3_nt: TGTGCCAGCAGTTCCCTCGGGGGCGTCTCCTACGAGCAGTACTTC
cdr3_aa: CASSSLGGVSYEQYF

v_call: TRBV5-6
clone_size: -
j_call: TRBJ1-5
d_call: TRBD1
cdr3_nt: TGTGCCAGCAGCTTGCTGACAGGGGGCCGTAGCAATCAGCCCCAGCATTTT
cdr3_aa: CASSLLTGGRSNQPQHF

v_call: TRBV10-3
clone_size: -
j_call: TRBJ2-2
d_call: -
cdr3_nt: TGTGCCATCAGGATAGACAGTAACACCGGGGAGCTGTTTTTT
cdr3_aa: CAIRIDSNTGELFF

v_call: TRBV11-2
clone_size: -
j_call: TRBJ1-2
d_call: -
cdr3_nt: TGTGCCAGCAGCCCGGGGCCCAACTATGGCTACACCTTC
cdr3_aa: CASSPGPNYGYTF

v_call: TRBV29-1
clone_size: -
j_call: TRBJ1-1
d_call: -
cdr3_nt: TGCAGCGTTGGTAATAACAGCTACACTGAAGCTTTCTTT
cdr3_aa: CSVGNNSYTEAFF

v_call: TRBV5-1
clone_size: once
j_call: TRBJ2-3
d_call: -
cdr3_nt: TGCGCCAGCAGCTTGGGGACTTCCACAGATACGCAGTATTTT
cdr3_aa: CASSLGTSTDTQYF

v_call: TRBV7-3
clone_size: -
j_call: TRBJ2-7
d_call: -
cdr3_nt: TGTGCCAGCAGCTTAGATCCCCGCGATTACGAGCAGTACTTC
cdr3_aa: CASSLDPRDYEQYF

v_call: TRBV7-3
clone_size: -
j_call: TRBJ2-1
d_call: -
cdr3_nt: TGTGCCAGCAGCCCCCAAGGAGGGCGAGACAATGAGCAGTTCTTC
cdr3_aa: CASSPQGGRDNEQFF

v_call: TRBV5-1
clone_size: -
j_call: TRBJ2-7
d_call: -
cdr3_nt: TGCGCCAGCAGCTTGACAGTTAACGAGCAGTACTTC
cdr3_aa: CASSLTVNEQYF

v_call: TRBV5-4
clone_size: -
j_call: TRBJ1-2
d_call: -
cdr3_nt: TGTGCCAGCAGCTTGGAGACTGCAGCGGGCGGCTACACCTTC
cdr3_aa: CASSLETAAGGYTF

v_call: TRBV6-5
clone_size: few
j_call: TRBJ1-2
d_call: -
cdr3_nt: TGTGCCAGCAGTTACTCGAGCGGGATTAACTATGGCTACACCTTC
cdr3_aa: CASSYSSGINYGYTF

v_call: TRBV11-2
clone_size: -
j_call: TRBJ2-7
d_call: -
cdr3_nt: TGTGCCAGCAGCGCCTACGAGCAGTACTTC
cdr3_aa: CASSAYEQYF

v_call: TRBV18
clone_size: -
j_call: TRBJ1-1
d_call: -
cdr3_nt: TGTGCCAGCTCACAGGGTCTGGACACTGAAGCTTTCTTT
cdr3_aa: CASSQGLDTEAFF

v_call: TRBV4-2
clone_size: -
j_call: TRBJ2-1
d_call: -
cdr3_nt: TGTGCCAGCAGCCAATCCGGCGGTCTCTCCTACAATGAGCAGTTCTTC
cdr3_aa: CASSQSGGLSYNEQFF

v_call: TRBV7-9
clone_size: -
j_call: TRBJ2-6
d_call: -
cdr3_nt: TGTGCCAGCAGCCAGTCGGGCTCTGGGGCCAACGTCCTGACTTTC
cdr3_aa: CASSQSGSGANVLTF

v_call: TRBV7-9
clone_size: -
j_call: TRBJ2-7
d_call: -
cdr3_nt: TGTGCCAGCAGCGACAGATCCTACGAGCAGTACTTC
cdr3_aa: CASSDRSYEQYF

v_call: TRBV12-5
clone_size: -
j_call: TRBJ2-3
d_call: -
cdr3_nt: TGTGCTAGTGGTTTGGACCAGGGAAACACAGATACGCAGTATTTT
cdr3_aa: CASGLDQGNTDTQYF

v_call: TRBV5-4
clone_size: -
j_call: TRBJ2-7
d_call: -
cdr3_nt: TGTGCCAGCAGCCTACGACAGGTCTACGAGCAGTACTTC
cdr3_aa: CASSLRQVYEQYF

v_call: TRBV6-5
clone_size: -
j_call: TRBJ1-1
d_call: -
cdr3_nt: TGTGCCAGCAGGTCGAACACTGAAGCTTTCTTT
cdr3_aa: CASRSNTEAFF